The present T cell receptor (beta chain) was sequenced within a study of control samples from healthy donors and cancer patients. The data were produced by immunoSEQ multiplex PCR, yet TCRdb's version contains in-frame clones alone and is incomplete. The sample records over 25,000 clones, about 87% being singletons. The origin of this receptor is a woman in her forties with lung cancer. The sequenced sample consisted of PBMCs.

CDR3 region: CASSLAVGAGVGTEAFF. As DNA, the CDR3 is TGTGCCAGCAGCTTGGCCGTGGGGGCAGGAGTCGGGACTGAAGCTTTCTTT. The rearrangement uses TRBV5-4 and TRBJ1-1; TRBD1 might be the D (6 bases). The germline V gene has CDR1 SGHNT and CDR2 YYREEE (reference sequence). Trimming took 0 bases from V and 5 from J, leaving 20 bases between them. The CDR3 length is 17 residues.